These T cell receptor beta chains were read from a single sample in a study of CD8 T cells in Susac syndrome. A single record per CDR3 protein comes from TCRdb applying MiXCR to the immunoSEQ multiplex PCR reads. This sample has some 99,000 distinct CDR3 sequences, with about 93% found just once. What was sequenced was CD4+ T cells from PBMCs. Receptor source: a human donor with Susac syndrome. Both conserved end residues are part of each CDR3. The order of the fields is V gene, clone size, J gene, D gene, CDR3 DNA, CDR3 protein. The D gene is left open where the match is weak. Size is omitted from some rows. Given values are once, few, many or a class for expanded clones.

v_gene: TRBV7-9; abundance: .; j_gene: TRBJ2-7; d_gene: .; CDR3nt: TGTGCCAGCAGCTTAAAGGTATCCGAGATCCGCGGGTACGAGCAGTACTTC; CDR3aa: CASSLKVSEIRGYEQYF
v_gene: TRBV12-3/TRBV12-4; abundance: once; j_gene: TRBJ2-1; d_gene: .; CDR3nt: TGTGCCAGCAGTACTGGGACACGCGGGAATGAGCAGTTCTTC; CDR3aa: CASSTGTRGNEQFF
v_gene: TRBV20-1; abundance: .; j_gene: TRBJ1-4; d_gene: .; CDR3nt: TGCAGTGCTAGAGGGACAGATGAAAAACTGTTTTTT; CDR3aa: CSARGTDEKLFF
v_gene: TRBV3-1; abundance: .; j_gene: TRBJ2-7; d_gene: .; CDR3nt: TGTGCCAGCAGCCAAGAACCTAGCCGTTCCCCCTACGAGCAGTACTTC; CDR3aa: CASSQEPSRSPYEQYF
v_gene: TRBV7-3; abundance: .; j_gene: TRBJ2-2; d_gene: .; CDR3nt: TGTGCCAGCAGCCCGGGACCAAACACCGGGGAGCTGTTTTTT; CDR3aa: CASSPGPNTGELFF
v_gene: TRBV20-1; abundance: .; j_gene: TRBJ2-2; d_gene: .; CDR3nt: TGCAGTGCTCTTGAATATCCCGGGGAGCTGTTTTTT; CDR3aa: CSALEYPGELFF
v_gene: TRBV4-2; abundance: few; j_gene: TRBJ2-3; d_gene: TRBD2; CDR3nt: TGTGCCAGCAGCCAAGAAAGGAGCGGGGGAACAGATACGCAGTATTTT; CDR3aa: CASSQERSGGTDTQYF
v_gene: TRBV28; abundance: .; j_gene: TRBJ1-6; d_gene: .; CDR3nt: TGTGCCAGCAGTTTGCCAGGGGCGGGTAATTCACCCCTCCACTTT; CDR3aa: CASSLPGAGNSPLHF
v_gene: TRBV5-6; abundance: .; j_gene: TRBJ1-1; d_gene: .; CDR3nt: TGTGCCAGCAGCTTCAGGGCGGGCACTGAAGCTTTCTTT; CDR3aa: CASSFRAGTEAFF
v_gene: TRBV5-1; abundance: .; j_gene: TRBJ2-3; d_gene: TRBD2; CDR3nt: TGCGCCAGCAGCTTATTGACGGGACTAGCGGACACAGATACGCAGTATTTT; CDR3aa: CASSLLTGLADTDTQYF
v_gene: TRBV20-1; abundance: .; j_gene: TRBJ2-3; d_gene: TRBD1; CDR3nt: TGCAGTGCTGCCGCTGGGACAGGGGGCAGGGGTACGCAGTATTTT; CDR3aa: CSAAAGTGGRGTQYF
v_gene: TRBV5-4; abundance: .; j_gene: TRBJ1-2; d_gene: .; CDR3nt: TGTGCCAGCAGCTTGGGCACAGCCCTCACCTATGGCTACACCTTC; CDR3aa: CASSLGTALTYGYTF
v_gene: TRBV30; abundance: .; j_gene: TRBJ2-7; d_gene: TRBD1; CDR3nt: TGTGCCTGGAGTGCCACAGGGGCCATCGGGGAGCAGTACTTC; CDR3aa: CAWSATGAIGEQYF
v_gene: TRBV29-1; abundance: .; j_gene: TRBJ2-1; d_gene: TRBD1; CDR3nt: TGCAGCGTACAACAGGGGAGCTCCTACAATGAGCAGTTCTTC; CDR3aa: CSVQQGSSYNEQFF
v_gene: TRBV2; abundance: .; j_gene: TRBJ1-2; d_gene: .; CDR3nt: TGTGCCAGCAGTGTGGGGACCAGCGGGTATGGCTACACCTTC; CDR3aa: CASSVGTSGYGYTF
v_gene: TRBV12-3/TRBV12-4; abundance: .; j_gene: TRBJ2-1; d_gene: .; CDR3nt: TGTGCCAGCACCAACGACAGATACGACAATGAGCAGTTCTTC; CDR3aa: CASTNDRYDNEQFF
v_gene: TRBV20-1; abundance: .; j_gene: TRBJ1-5; d_gene: .; CDR3nt: TGCAGTGCTAACTACCTATCTGATAGCAATCAGCCCCAGCATTTT; CDR3aa: CSANYLSDSNQPQHF
v_gene: TRBV27; abundance: .; j_gene: TRBJ2-4; d_gene: .; CDR3nt: TGTGCCAGCAGTTTGTGTGACCGTCACCCGTACTTC; CDR3aa: CASSLCDRHPYF
v_gene: TRBV29-1; abundance: few; j_gene: TRBJ2-7; d_gene: .; CDR3nt: TGCAGCGTTGGGGGGAGCTCCTACGAGCAGTACTTC; CDR3aa: CSVGGSSYEQYF
v_gene: TRBV12-3/TRBV12-4; abundance: .; j_gene: TRBJ2-3; d_gene: .; CDR3nt: TGTGCCAGCAGTCCCGTGGGGGGGGCATTGGATACGCAGTATTTT; CDR3aa: CASSPVGGALDTQYF
v_gene: TRBV20-1; abundance: .; j_gene: TRBJ2-1; d_gene: TRBD2; CDR3nt: TGCAGTGCTAGAGGTAGCGGGACCACTGAGCAGTTCTTC; CDR3aa: CSARGSGTTEQFF
v_gene: TRBV28; abundance: .; j_gene: TRBJ2-7; d_gene: .; CDR3nt: TGTGCCAGCAGTTTCGGCGAGCAGTACTTC; CDR3aa: CASSFGEQYF
v_gene: TRBV10-2; abundance: .; j_gene: TRBJ2-1; d_gene: .; CDR3nt: TGCGCCAGCAGTGAGTCGGGGGCTTCTTACAATGAGCAGTTCTTC; CDR3aa: CASSESGASYNEQFF
v_gene: TRBV4-2; abundance: .; j_gene: TRBJ2-2; d_gene: TRBD2; CDR3nt: TGTGCCAGCAGCCAAGATCTCCGGCCTAGCGGTGGGAACACCGGGGAGCTGTTTTTT; CDR3aa: CASSQDLRPSGGNTGELFF
v_gene: TRBV29-1; abundance: .; j_gene: TRBJ2-3; d_gene: TRBD1; CDR3nt: TGCAGCGTCACTACGGACAGGGGAACAGATACGCAGTATTTT; CDR3aa: CSVTTDRGTDTQYF
v_gene: TRBV12-3/TRBV12-4; abundance: .; j_gene: TRBJ2-5; d_gene: .; CDR3nt: TGTGCCAGCAGTTTTTTGAAGGAGACCCAGTACTTC; CDR3aa: CASSFLKETQYF
v_gene: TRBV3-1; abundance: .; j_gene: TRBJ2-5; d_gene: .; CDR3nt: TGTGCCAGCAGCCAAGCTTCACAAGAGACCCAGTACTTC; CDR3aa: CASSQASQETQYF
v_gene: TRBV2; abundance: .; j_gene: TRBJ1-6; d_gene: .; CDR3nt: TGTGCCAGCAGCGACAGCATAAGATCCTATAATTCACCCCTCCACTTT; CDR3aa: CASSDSIRSYNSPLHF
v_gene: TRBV27; abundance: .; j_gene: TRBJ1-2; d_gene: TRBD1; CDR3nt: TGTGCCAGCAGTTCAACAGGGGGCGCGAACTATGGCTACACCTTC; CDR3aa: CASSSTGGANYGYTF
v_gene: TRBV3-1; abundance: .; j_gene: TRBJ1-6; d_gene: .; CDR3nt: TGTGCCAGCAGCCAGACTGCGGTTAATTCACCCCTCCACTTT; CDR3aa: CASSQTAVNSPLHF
v_gene: TRBV5-4; abundance: .; j_gene: TRBJ2-5; d_gene: TRBD2; CDR3nt: TGTGCCAGCAGCGAAACTAGCGGACAGACCCAGTACTTC; CDR3aa: CASSETSGQTQYF
v_gene: TRBV19; abundance: .; j_gene: TRBJ2-7; d_gene: TRBD1; CDR3nt: TGTGCCAGCCGCTCCGGGACAGGCTACTACGAGCAGTACTTC; CDR3aa: CASRSGTGYYEQYF
v_gene: TRBV5-6; abundance: .; j_gene: TRBJ1-1; d_gene: .; CDR3nt: TGTGCCAGCAACTCGGTAGGGCGGCATGAAGCTTTCTTT; CDR3aa: CASNSVGRHEAFF
v_gene: TRBV7-9; abundance: .; j_gene: TRBJ2-2; d_gene: .; CDR3nt: TGTGCCAGCAGCCCCAGAAGAGCTCAGGGTACCGGGGAGCTGTTTTTT; CDR3aa: CASSPRRAQGTGELFF
v_gene: TRBV9; abundance: once; j_gene: TRBJ2-6; d_gene: .; CDR3nt: TGTGCCAGCAGCGCTCAGGGGTCTGGGGCCAACGTCCTGACTTTC; CDR3aa: CASSAQGSGANVLTF
v_gene: TRBV4-1; abundance: .; j_gene: TRBJ2-4; d_gene: .; CDR3nt: TGCGCCAGCAGCCAAGGCGGACGTGGGGCCTGGGACAAAAACATTCAGTACTTC; CDR3aa: CASSQGGRGAWDKNIQYF
v_gene: TRBV19; abundance: .; j_gene: TRBJ2-5; d_gene: TRBD1; CDR3nt: TGTGCCAGTAGTATTGTGGCGACAGGGTTGGAGACCCAGTACTTC; CDR3aa: CASSIVATGLETQYF
v_gene: TRBV5-8; abundance: once; j_gene: TRBJ1-5; d_gene: .; CDR3nt: TGTGCCAGCAGGGGGGTTGGTCAGCCCCAGCATTTT; CDR3aa: CASRGVGQPQHF
v_gene: TRBV15; abundance: .; j_gene: TRBJ2-1; d_gene: TRBD2; CDR3nt: TGTGCCACCAGCAGGGGATGGTGGGAGGGACCACCCAATGAGCAGTTCTTC; CDR3aa: CATSRGWWEGPPNEQFF
v_gene: TRBV11-2; abundance: .; j_gene: TRBJ2-1; d_gene: TRBD2; CDR3nt: TGTGCCAGCAGCGGGACTAGGTTTAGAAATGAGCAGTTCTTC; CDR3aa: CASSGTRFRNEQFF